The T cell receptor beta chain under discussion was sequenced for a study of CD8 T cells in ankylosing spondylitis. Turning to this clonotype: Its antigen is not identified. An end of the junction does not agree with germline; a read error may underlie this.

CDR3 size: 15 residues. TCRdb redid the calling of the 5' RACE reads with MiXCR, one entry per CDR3 protein. In the table there are 700,000 or so distinct CDR3 sequences, around a fifth of which are singletons. Whole-study results and caveats: A CD8+ phenotype characterized the disease-linked clones, which were relatively rare in peripheral blood. What appeared characteristic of ankylosing spondylitis blood was a TCR beta motif of several highly homologous variants.

The chain has TRBV12-3 or TRBV12-4 and TRBJ2-4, with TRBD2 matching over 8 bases. Specimen: blood, either unsorted or a sorted T cell fraction (not recorded which). This clonotype was obtained from a male donor with ankylosing spondylitis. The CDR3 here is CASRLAGLAKNIQYF. The CDR3 coding sequence is TGTGCCAGCAGGTTAGCGGGACTAGCCAAAAACATTCAGTACTTC.